This T cell receptor (beta chain) was recovered during a study of blood T cells in healthy people across ages. Primers used in a second PCR of roughly 6 to 11 cycles were a sample-barcoded 5' primer and a J-beta primer mix. In TCRdb, the 5' RACE reads were re-called with MiXCR into one record per CDR3 protein. In the table there are about a million distinct CDR3 sequences, roughly 52% of which are singletons. The CDR3 runs to 15 residues. Trimming left V 0 bases short and J 5 bases short, with 12 bases between. Per the germline V gene, CDR1 is SGHTA and CDR2 is FQGNSA. The receptor was isolated from a man younger than 40 in good health. The gene calls are TRBV7-2 and TRBJ2-3; D is possibly TRBD2 (7 bases). The specimen was blood. The CDR3 DNA follows: TGTGCCAGCAGCTTAGCTGGGGGGGCCGGAGATACGCAGTATTTT. Encoded protein: CASSLAGGAGDTQYF.